The clone carrying this T cell receptor beta chain was seen a single time. Additional DNA sequences in this sample encode the identical CDR3. Patients at the Seattle site were enrolled during active infection and followed longitudinally. Sequencing was performed with immunoSEQ multiplex PCR; in TCRdb, only in-frame clones are kept and a portion is missing. The data show 200,000 to 300,000 clones, roughly 88% seen once. This entry is derived from a study of blood T cell repertoires in COVID-19. Study as a whole: The analysed material was cDNA or gDNA that came from T cells, B-cell-depleted T cells, or PBMCs.

Trimming removed 0 bases from V and 2 bases from J; junction bases left unmatched: 3. CDR1 is SGDLS and CDR2 is YYNGEE in the germline V gene. The CDR3 is 16 amino acids. The receptor's source is a woman younger than 45 with COVID-19, enrolled during active disease. Sequencing input: peripheral blood. The J gene is TRBJ2-5, the V gene TRBV9; TRBD2 aligns across 11 bases. CDR3 sequence: CASSVGIAGGQETQYF. In DNA form, the CDR3 reads TGTGCCAGCAGCGTAGGAATAGCGGGGGGGCAAGAGACCCAGTACTTC.